The table lists the clone carrying this TCR beta chain with a few counts. Reverse transcription of all isolated RNA meant that expressed TCRB transcripts were sequenced. Sequencing was performed with immunoSEQ multiplex PCR; in TCRdb, only in-frame clones are kept and a portion is missing. The sample gives around 250,000 clones, 25% to 30% of which show up once; approximately 4% is in the top ten. The CDR3 spans 11 residues. CDR1 is MNHEY and CDR2 is SVGAGI in the germline V gene. Trimming took 9 bases from V and 8 from J, leaving 11 bases between them. It was via CD45RO/CCR7/CD25/CD127/CD95/CD27 that CD4+ naive, central memory, regulatory and stem cell-like memory cells were sorted. The data originate from a study of beta chain features in type 1 diabetes.

Sequencing was done on a sample of central memory CD4+ T cells from blood. The chain is built from TRBV6-5 and TRBJ2-1; D remains ambiguous. This clonotype was sampled from a man aged 25-40 years in good health. The CDR3 nucleotides are TGTGCCAGAATCGTCCCCCATGAGCAGTTCTTC. Protein: CARIVPHEQFF.